The 28 T cell receptor beta chains below come from one sample, sequenced in a study of T cells in Graves' hyperthyroidism and ophthalmopathy. Researchers took RNA transcripts and amplified the TCR beta CDR3 regions from them. HTBI primers were the set used in a first-round RT-PCR of the TCR CDR3. Each CDR3 protein is one row after TCRdb ran MiXCR on the multiplex PCR reads. The data show about 270,000 distinct CDR3 sequences, about 15% seen once. Material for sequencing was blood. These receptors were collected from a woman in her 50s with Graves' hyperthyroidism that later progressed to Graves' ophthalmopathy.

This clonotype was found many times. The rearrangement links TRBV28 to TRBJ2-7, with 7 bases that match TRBD1. The ends lost 8 bases at V and 3 bases at J; junction bases unmatched: 4. This CDR3 contains 12 residues. CDR1 MDHEN and CDR2 SYDVKM come from the germline V gene. This chain's CDR3 is CASLDRDYEQYF. The CDR3 DNA follows: TGTGCCAGCCTCGACAGGGACTACGAGCAGTACTTC.

The CDR3 protein is CASSLGSNEKLFF. The CDR3 DNA follows: TGTGCCAGCAGCTTAGGCAGTAATGAAAAACTGTTTTTT. The chain combines TRBV7-6 with TRBJ1-4; D not resolved. The CDR3 spans 13 residues. Germline values: CDR1 SGHVS, CDR2 FNYEAQ. Trimming took off 1 base at V and 4 bases at J, with 4 bases between the two ends.

The chain couples TRBV7-4 to TRBJ2-1; 7 nucleotides agree with TRBD1. Germline CDR1 is SGHVT and CDR2 is SQSDAQ. Germline trimming cut 8 bases from V and 2 bases from J; bases unmatched to any gene: 6. CDR3 length: 14 amino acids. CDR3 nucleotides: TGTGCCAGCCCCGGCACAGGGGCCTACAATGAGCAGTTCTTC. This codes for CASPGTGAYNEQFF.

This clonotype was found many times. The rearrangement joins TRBV28 to TRBJ2-1; D is possibly TRBD1 (6 bases). CDR1 and CDR2 (germline): MDHEN, SYDVKM. The V end was cut by 4 bases, the J end by 6 bases, with 16 bases between. The CDR3 spans 15 residues. The CDR3 here is CASSWDTIYFNEQFF. Here the CDR3 DNA reads TGTGCCAGCAGTTGGGACACAATATACTTCAATGAGCAGTTCTTC.

This clonotype appeared many times. The chain couples TRBV2 to TRBJ1-2, with TRBD1 identical over 11 bases. This CDR3 spans 14 amino acids. The germline CDR1 and CDR2 sequences are SNHLY and FYNNEI. Trimming at V came to 6 bases and at J to 7 bases, leaving 7 bases not matched to a gene. The CDR3 spells CASRDRGLRGGYTF. DNA of the CDR3: TGTGCCAGCAGGGACAGGGGGCTTAGGGGTGGCTACACCTTC.

The chain employs TRBV5-1 and TRBJ2-5; the D is unclear. Trimming took 0 bases from V and 5 from J, leaving 14 bases between them. The CDR3 runs 15 residues. The germline CDR1 and CDR2 sequences are SGHRS and YFSETQ. As DNA, the CDR3 is TGCGCCAGCAGCTTGGGAGCGTTGGTGTTGGAGACCCAGTACTTC. Amino acids: CASSLGALVLETQYF.

This clonotype was detected only a few times. The chain has TRBV19 and TRBJ1-1, with D hard to call. V lost 2 bases, J lost 1 base, and 17 bases lay in between. CDR1 LNHDA and CDR2 SQIVND come from the germline V gene (reference sequence). The CDR3 runs to 17 residues. CDR3: CASSIIVRDSRNTEAFF. The CDR3 bases are TGTGCCAGTAGTATAATAGTTCGGGATAGCAGGAACACTGAAGCTTTCTTT.

This clonotype was found many times. The chain combines TRBV28 with TRBJ2-7; D is perhaps TRBD2 (5 bases). The CDR3 has 12 residues. V lost 6 bases to trimming and J lost 4 bases, with 10 bases between them. Germline CDR1 reads MDHEN; CDR2 reads SYDVKM. CDR3 coding DNA: TGTGCCAGCAGGGGGAGAGGTTACGAGCAGTACTTC. This sequence encodes CASRGRGYEQYF.

This clonotype has at least ten counts. J is TRBJ2-1 and V is TRBV20-1, with 13 bases aligning to TRBD2. Trimming took 1 base from V and 0 from J; bases not matched to a gene: 6. The length of the CDR3 is 18 residues. Germline V gene lookup returns CDR1 DFQATT and CDR2 SNEGSKA (reference sequence). The CDR3 coding sequence is TGCAGTGCTAGAGGACTAGCGGGAGGTGATGTCTCCTACAATGAGCAGTTCTTC. Translating gives CSARGLAGGDVSYNEQFF.

This clonotype was picked up many times. CDR3 residues: CASTPYASNEQYF. CDR3 DNA sequence: TGTGCCAGCACCCCATATGCTAGCAACGAGCAGTACTTC. The chain combines TRBV11-2 with TRBJ2-7; D is perhaps TRBD2 (5 bases). This CDR3 is 13 amino acids long. Trimming removed 7 bases at V and 5 bases at J, with 15 bases between. CDR1 and CDR2 from the germline V gene are SGHAT and FQNNGV.

This clonotype has more than one count but fewer than ten. The CDR3 sequence is CASSFRRLAGEDGNQPQHF. The CDR3 DNA follows: TGTGCCAGTAGTTTTAGGCGACTAGCAGGCGAAGATGGCAATCAGCCCCAGCATTTT. The chain recombines TRBV19 with TRBJ1-5; D gene uncertain. Germline V gives CDR1 LNHDA, CDR2 SQIVND (reference sequence). The CDR3 runs to 19 residues. The V end was cut by 5 bases, the J end by 2 bases, with 25 bases between.

This clonotype appeared many times. V gene TRBV18 combines with J gene TRBJ2-1; 8 nucleotides match TRBD2. This CDR3 is built from 13 residues. Germline V gives CDR1 KGHSH, CDR2 LQKENI. V shed 8 bases, J shed 7 bases, and the junction held 7 bases outside the gene matches. The CDR3 loop reads CASSPGLANEQFF. CDR3 sequence (DNA): TGTGCCAGCAGCCCCGGACTAGCAAATGAGCAGTTCTTC. Full variable domain (rest looked up from reference TRBV18 and TRBJ2-1): NAGVMQNPRHLVRRRGQEARLRCSPMKGHSHVYWYRQLPEEGLKFMVYLQKENIIDESGMPKERFSAEFPKEGPSILRIQQVVRGDSAAYFCASSPGLANEQFFGPGTRLTVL.

This clonotype has ten or more counts. The chain combines TRBV20-1 with TRBJ2-1, with D unresolved. The germline gives CDR1 DFQATT, CDR2 SNEGSKA (reference sequence). Trimming left V 3 bases short and J 1 base short, with 10 bases between. The CDR3 covers 14 residues. The DNA of the CDR3 is TGCAGTGCTAGGCCCTTGAGGTCCTACAATGAGCAGTTCTTC. Translation: CSARPLRSYNEQFF.

With regard to this clonotype: One junction end disagrees with the germline gene, perhaps due to a read error. The J gene is TRBJ2-7, the V gene TRBV5-1; no clear D. The CDR3 covers 13 residues. Germline V gene lookup returns CDR1 SGHRS and CDR2 YFSETQ. The CDR3, as DNA: TGCGGCAGCAGCTTGTGCCGGATTACGGAGCAGTACTTC. It is translated as CGSSLCRITEQYF.

This clonotype was observed many times. This chain links TRBV28 with TRBJ2-5; maybe TRBD2 (5 bases). This CDR3 spans 15 amino acids. The V end lost 4 bases, the J end lost 4 bases, and 16 bases lay between the germline ends. Germline V gene data show CDR1 as MDHEN and CDR2 as SYDVKM. In DNA, the CDR3 is TGTGCCAGCAGTTCGTACCGCCGGGGAGCAGAGACCCAGTACTTC. Protein: CASSSYRRGAETQYF.

This clonotype was detected only a few times. This sequence joins TRBV18 and TRBJ1-4; D perhaps matches TRBD1 (6 bases). Germline loops: CDR1 KGHSH, CDR2 LQKENI. CDR3 length: 15 amino acids. Trimming removed 2 bases from V and 8 bases from J, with 15 bases in between. The CDR3 loop is CASSPGTRGGEKLFF. The DNA for the CDR3 is TGTGCCAGCTCACCAGGGACCAGGGGAGGAGAAAAACTGTTTTTT.

The gene calls are TRBV19 and TRBJ2-7; D unclear. CDR3 length: 13 amino acids. V lost 7 bases and J lost 5, with 15 bases in between. Germline V gene lookup returns CDR1 LNHDA and CDR2 SQIVND (reference sequence). The CDR3 DNA reads TGTGCCAGTAAGCCCGGGCCGACGAACGAGCAGTACTTC. Protein: CASKPGPTNEQYF.

In its sample, this clonotype was seen many times. V and J are TRBV11-2 and TRBJ2-7, with D unclear. Germline values: CDR1 SGHAT, CDR2 FQNNGV. V was shortened by 5 bases and J by 4 bases, with 21 bases between the two germline ends. There are 16 residues in the CDR3. The CDR3 here is CASSLSNYGPLYEQYF. The CDR3 DNA follows: TGTGCCAGCAGCCTCTCTAATTACGGCCCCTTATACGAGCAGTACTTC.

This clonotype was picked up many times. This chain links TRBV20-1 with TRBJ2-1, with a possible D match to TRBD1 (5 bases). The CDR3 runs 14 residues. From germline, CDR1 is DFQATT and CDR2 SNEGSKA (reference sequence). The V gene lost 7 bases and the J gene lost 5 bases, with 18 bases spanning the gap. For the CDR3, the DNA is TGCAGTGTTCCTTACCTATTGGGGCACAATGAGCAGTTCTTC. Protein product: CSVPYLLGHNEQFF.

This clonotype was seen at least ten times. This chain links TRBV20-1 with TRBJ1-1; TRBD1 might be the D (6 bases). Trimming left V 4 bases short and J 4 bases short, with 10 bases between. CDR1 DFQATT and CDR2 SNEGSKA come from the germline V gene (reference sequence). The CDR3 loop spans 12 amino acids. CDR3 protein: CSANRVTTEAFF. CDR3 nucleotide sequence: TGCAGTGCTAACAGGGTGACCACTGAAGCTTTCTTT.

This clonotype was observed many times. This sequence joins TRBV20-1 and TRBJ1-1; D remains ambiguous. The CDR3 sequence is 13 residues long. In germline, CDR1 is DFQATT, CDR2 SNEGSKA (reference sequence). Trimming took off 6 bases at V and 1 base at J, with 12 bases between the two ends. The CDR3 region has the DNA TGCAGTGCCGACGACTGGAAGAACACTGAAGCTTTCTTT. Its translation is CSADDWKNTEAFF.

Many counts were recorded for this clonotype. The rearrangement uses TRBV12-3 or TRBV12-4 and TRBJ2-1; 11 bases are a match to TRBD2. The CDR3 spans 16 residues. Unmatched junction bases numbered 7, after V lost 3 bases and J lost 6 bases. The CDR3, as DNA: TGTGCCAGCAGTTTCTCCTATAGCGGGAGGGTCAATGAGCAGTTCTTC. Residues: CASSFSYSGRVNEQFF.

V and J are TRBV27 and TRBJ2-5; D unresolved. Trimming took 3 bases from V and 0 from J, leaving 11 bases between them. The CDR3 length is 15 residues. CDR1 and CDR2 (germline): MNHEY, SMNVEV (reference sequence). The DNA for the CDR3 is TGTGCCAGCAGTTTCCTGAGTCGGGACCAAGAGACCCAGTACTTC. Protein: CASSFLSRDQETQYF.

This clonotype was seen ten or more times. The chain uses TRBV6-1 and TRBJ1-4; TRBD1 might be the D (6 bases). The germline V gene has CDR1 MNHNS and CDR2 SASEGT. V was clipped by 4 bases and J by 11 bases, with 20 bases between them. CDR3 size: 15 residues. The CDR3 here is CASSGKLRQEGKLFF. CDR3 in DNA: TGTGCCAGCAGTGGGAAACTTCGACAGGAGGGCAAACTGTTTTTT.

V gene TRBV6-5 combines with J gene TRBJ1-4; tentatively, D is TRBD1 (5 bases). Germline loops: CDR1 MNHEY, CDR2 SVGAGI. Deletions cut 0 bases from V and 6 bases from J, with 11 bases between. CDR3 size: 15 residues. The chain's CDR3 is CASSYSEGPDEKLFF. CDR3 nucleotide sequence: TGTGCCAGCAGTTACTCGGAGGGGCCCGATGAAAAACTGTTTTTT.

This clonotype has ten or more counts. The V call is TRBV29-1, the J call TRBJ2-2; D not resolved. With 4 bases removed from V and 4 bases from J, the gap between germline ends came to 13 bases. From germline, CDR1 is SQVTM and CDR2 ANQGSEA. The CDR3 runs to 14 residues. For the CDR3, the DNA is TGCAGCGTTGCCACGGTCCGTCCCACCGGGGAGCTGTTTTTT. As protein: CSVATVRPTGELFF.

Many counts were recorded for this clonotype. The V and J genes are TRBV13 and TRBJ2-1, with 8 bases fitting TRBD1. Germline CDR1 PRHDT, CDR2 FYEKMQ (reference sequence). The CDR3 runs 15 residues. The ends lost 1 base at V and 4 bases at J; junction bases unmatched: 3. CDR3 in DNA: TGTGCCAGCAGCTTAGCCGGGACAGGTTACAATGAGCAGTTCTTC. This encodes CASSLAGTGYNEQFF.

This clonotype was detected many times. The genes are TRBV7-8 and TRBJ2-1; possibly TRBD2 for D (5 bases). Germline V lookup: CDR1 SGHVS, CDR2 FQNEAQ. V lost 6 bases and J 1 base, leaving 7 bases between the germline ends. The CDR3 contains 13 residues. The CDR3 region has the DNA TGTGCCAGCAGACTAGGGTCCTACAATGAGCAGTTCTTC. Its protein is CASRLGSYNEQFF.